This T cell receptor (beta chain) emerged from a study of blood T cells in healthy people across ages. The CDR3 length is 16 residues. The ends lost 4 bases at V and 6 bases at J; junction bases unmatched: 12. Germline values: CDR1 SGDLS, CDR2 YYNGEE. Whole-study findings and limits: Donors of long life had a larger count of naive CD4+ cells and greater diversity than aged donors. Roughly linear declines in TCR beta diversity per million T cells occurred with age.

Alongside a J-beta primer mix, a sample-barcoded 5' primer served in a second PCR lasting about 7 to 11 cycles. Each cDNA was tagged by a template-switch adaptor containing 12 random nucleotides. MiXCR, applied by TCRdb to the 5' RACE reads, yields one record per CDR3 protein. Altogether more than 650,000 distinct CDR3 sequences are present, about 55% being singletons, with the ten largest covering about 38%. This clonotype appeared a few times. Its antigen is unknown. Sequences were obtained from blood. This sequence was found in a man older than 75 in good health. This chain connects TRBV9 to TRBJ2-4; TRBD2 agrees at 8 bases. CDR3 amino acids: CASSPRPGRGGNIQYF. The CDR3, as DNA: TGTGCCAGCAGCCCCCGCCCCGGGAGGGGTGGAAACATTCAGTACTTC.